Listed below are T cell receptor beta chains from one sample, sequenced in a study of T-cell reconstitution after alpha-beta-depleted transplantation in children. TCRdb reprocessed the PCR reads via MiXCR and lists one record per CDR3 protein. Of about 150,000 distinct CDR3 sequences detected, about 9% appear once; the ten largest clones hold roughly 18%. Sample: PBMCs, mostly from graft donor cells, taken 180 days after TCRalphabeta/CD19-depleted stem cell transplant. Receptors originate from a female patient aged 2 to 10 who had a stem cell transplant for congenital amegakaryocytic thrombocytopenia, so the T cells may come from the graft donor. Both conserved end residues are part of each CDR3. Fields, in order: J gene, D gene, clone size, V gene, CDR3 DNA, CDR3 protein. D genes are given only for firm matches. Clone size is stated in some rows and not others, as once, few, many or a class when expanded.

J: TRBJ1-2
D: TRBD1
size: many
V: TRBV18
DNA: TGTGCCAGCTCACCAATCGGACAGGGCTTTGTCAACTATGGCTACACCTTC
CDR3: CASSPIGQGFVNYGYTF

J: TRBJ2-4
D: TRBD2
size: NA
V: TRBV7-6
DNA: TGTGCCAGCAGCTTAGCGAGCGGGGGGGCTAATTATGGGGCCAAAAACATTCAGTACTTC
CDR3: CASSLASGGANYGAKNIQYF

J: TRBJ2-1
D: TRBD2
size: many
V: TRBV20-1
DNA: TGCAGTGCTAGCCTCCCTAGCGGTAGCTCCTACAATGAGCAGTTCTTC
CDR3: CSASLPSGSSYNEQFF

J: TRBJ1-4
D: NA
size: few
V: TRBV12-3/TRBV12-4
DNA: TGTGCCAGCAGCTCGACAATTACAACTAATGAAAAACTGTTTTTT
CDR3: CASSSTITTNEKLFF

J: TRBJ2-3
D: NA
size: NA
V: TRBV24-1
DNA: TGTGCCACCAGTGATTTTGGCAGGTATCCCCCGGATACGCAGTATTTT
CDR3: CATSDFGRYPPDTQYF

J: TRBJ2-5
D: NA
size: many
V: TRBV5-1
DNA: TGCGCCAGCAGCTTCCAAGAGACCCAGTACTTC
CDR3: CASSFQETQYF

J: TRBJ2-5
D: NA
size: many
V: TRBV18
DNA: TGTGCCAGCTCACAGGGGGAAGAGACCCAGTACTTC
CDR3: CASSQGEETQYF

J: TRBJ1-6
D: NA
size: few
V: TRBV20-1
DNA: TGCAGTGCTAGAGATCCCCTGGGAATGGGATATAATTCACCCCTCCACTTT
CDR3: CSARDPLGMGYNSPLHF

J: TRBJ2-1
D: TRBD2
size: many
V: TRBV11-3
DNA: TGTGCCAGCAGCTTAGGGACTAGCTCCTACAATGAGCAGTTCTTC
CDR3: CASSLGTSSYNEQFF

J: TRBJ1-2
D: TRBD1
size: many
V: TRBV5-1
DNA: TGCGCCAGCAGCTTGGGGACAGGGGGCGCGGACTATGGCTACACCTTC
CDR3: CASSLGTGGADYGYTF

J: TRBJ1-1
D: NA
size: NA
V: TRBV12-3/TRBV12-4
DNA: TGTGCCAGCAGGGGAAGTGGGGCTGAAGCTTTCTTT
CDR3: CASRGSGAEAFF

J: TRBJ2-2
D: TRBD2
size: NA
V: TRBV12-3/TRBV12-4
DNA: TGTGCCAGCAGTTTAGTTACTAGCGCGAACACCGGGGAGCTGTTTTTT
CDR3: CASSLVTSANTGELFF

J: TRBJ2-4
D: TRBD1
size: many
V: TRBV19
DNA: TGTGCCAGCTCAATATCCTCGCGGGGACAGGTTTTAGCCAAAAACATTCAGTACTTC
CDR3: CASSISSRGQVLAKNIQYF

J: TRBJ2-7
D: TRBD1
size: NA
V: TRBV11-3
DNA: TGTGCCAGCAGTCCCCCGGACAGGGGTTGGGAGCAGTACTTC
CDR3: CASSPPDRGWEQYF

J: TRBJ1-3
D: NA
size: NA
V: TRBV7-6
DNA: TGTGCCAGCAGCTTAAGGGGCAGAGCCTCTGGAAACACCATATATTTT
CDR3: CASSLRGRASGNTIYF

J: TRBJ2-4
D: TRBD2
size: many
V: TRBV29-1
DNA: TGCAGCGTGCCAGCGGGGTCGGTCAAAAACATTCAGTACTTC
CDR3: CSVPAGSVKNIQYF

J: TRBJ2-3
D: TRBD2
size: NA
V: TRBV2
DNA: TGTGCCAGCAGTGAAGTATTTAAAATGGCGGGGGTCGGAGGGACAGATACGCAGTATTTT
CDR3: CASSEVFKMAGVGGTDTQYF

J: TRBJ2-3
D: TRBD1
size: many
V: TRBV29-1
DNA: TGCAGCGTTTCCGGGACAGGGTGGCGAGATACGCAGTATTTT
CDR3: CSVSGTGWRDTQYF

J: TRBJ1-5
D: NA
size: many
V: TRBV5-1
DNA: TGCGCCAGCAGCGTCCAGCCCCAGCATTTT
CDR3: CASSVQPQHF

J: TRBJ2-2
D: NA
size: few
V: TRBV3-1
DNA: TGTGCCAGCAGCCACTCCCCCTCGCGGTTGAACACCGGGGAGCTGTTTTTT
CDR3: CASSHSPSRLNTGELFF

J: TRBJ2-2
D: TRBD1
size: many
V: TRBV20-1
DNA: TGCAGTGCTAGAGGTTTCGGGACAGCCAACACCGGGGAGCTGTTTTTT
CDR3: CSARGFGTANTGELFF

J: TRBJ1-1
D: TRBD1
size: many
V: TRBV12-3/TRBV12-4
DNA: TGTGCCAGCAGGGAACAGGGGGTGACTGAAGCTTTCTTT
CDR3: CASREQGVTEAFF

J: TRBJ2-1
D: TRBD1
size: many
V: TRBV10-3
DNA: TGTGCCATCAGTGACGGGACAGGGGGCAAGAATGAGCAGTTCTTC
CDR3: CAISDGTGGKNEQFF

J: TRBJ1-2
D: NA
size: NA
V: TRBV6-5
DNA: TGTGCCAGCAGTTACTCGGGAGGGTCGAGCTATGGCTACACCTTC
CDR3: CASSYSGGSSYGYTF

J: TRBJ2-7
D: TRBD2
size: many
V: TRBV20-1
DNA: TGCAGTGCTAGCGGGAGGCTCCACGAGCAGTACTTC
CDR3: CSASGRLHEQYF

J: TRBJ1-6
D: NA
size: few
V: TRBV29-1
DNA: TGCAGCGTTGCCAGGGACTATAATTCACCCCTCCACTTT
CDR3: CSVARDYNSPLHF

J: TRBJ1-3
D: NA
size: many
V: TRBV28
DNA: TGTGCCAGCAGTATCTCTGGAAACACCATATATTTT
CDR3: CASSISGNTIYF

J: TRBJ1-2
D: NA
size: many
V: TRBV28
DNA: TGTGCCAGCAGTAAACTACGGGATTTTGGGTTATATGGCTACACCTTC
CDR3: CASSKLRDFGLYGYTF

J: TRBJ1-1
D: NA
size: many
V: TRBV12-3/TRBV12-4
DNA: TGTGCCAGCAGAACCACCGAGGCGCCGAACACTGAAGCTTTCTTT
CDR3: CASRTTEAPNTEAFF

J: TRBJ1-4
D: TRBD1
size: many
V: TRBV12-3/TRBV12-4
DNA: TGTGCCAGCAGTCGGGACAGGCTGGGGGAAAAACTGTTTTTT
CDR3: CASSRDRLGEKLFF

J: TRBJ2-7
D: TRBD2
size: many
V: TRBV20-1
DNA: TGCAGTGCTACGGGGACTAGCGGGAGCCACGAGCAGTACTTC
CDR3: CSATGTSGSHEQYF

J: TRBJ2-1
D: TRBD1
size: many
V: TRBV2
DNA: TGTGCCAGCAGTGGTCGGGACAGAGAGCAGTTCTTC
CDR3: CASSGRDREQFF

J: TRBJ2-7
D: TRBD1
size: many
V: TRBV7-8
DNA: TGTGCCAGCAGTCGACAGGGGTACTCCTACGAGCAGTACTTC
CDR3: CASSRQGYSYEQYF

J: TRBJ1-2
D: NA
size: many
V: TRBV11-2
DNA: TGTGCCAGCAGCTCCAAAAGGGGTAGACGGAACTATGGCTACACCTTC
CDR3: CASSSKRGRRNYGYTF

J: TRBJ2-3
D: NA
size: many
V: TRBV20-1
DNA: TGCAGTGCTAGAGATTCCCAGGCGGCGTCCGCGCAGTATTTT
CDR3: CSARDSQAASAQYF